The clone carrying this T cell receptor beta chain was seen only once. The antigen is unknown. This specimen comes from a study of cytomegalovirus exposure and HLA in healthy donors. For the study at large: The roughly 110 validation repertoires were reported in a later analysis to have been generated on the same platform as the approximately 700 first-cohort repertoires.

CDR3 length: 14 amino acids. V was cut by 11 bases and J by 1 base, with 12 bases left in between. Per the germline V gene, CDR1 is LNHDA and CDR2 is SQIVND (reference sequence). Measured with immunoSEQ multiplex PCR; TCRdb has only the in-frame clones, and not every one. The table includes 120,000 or so clones, approximately 91% detected once. The study, taken as a whole, reports: It was confirmed in vitro that a few of the CMV-associated chains were specific for CMV antigens. According to the study, some 160 TCR beta chains were cytomegalovirus-associated.

The donors were members of the validation cohort comprising approximately 110 subjects, separate from the roughly 640-subject first cohort. The TCR comes from a young man in good health and CMV-seropositive. This chain links TRBV19 with TRBJ2-6; D unresolved. The sample was PBMCs. This CDR3 is CARLIFSGANVLTF. CDR3 nucleotides: TGTGCCCGTCTAATCTTTTCTGGGGCCAACGTCCTGACTTTC.